This note documents a single T cell receptor beta chain sequence. Its target antigen remains unknown. No much larger clonotype is one base removed from it; base qualities were not supplied. This entry comes from a study of cytomegalovirus exposure and HLA in healthy donors (dated by TCRdb to about 2017). In terms of the full investigation: An earlier analysis of roughly 630 of the donors reported more than 250 Gb of sequence data and some 120 million unique TCR beta sequences from about 200 million T cells. Approximately 300 gigabases of sequencing data and around 90 million unique TCR sequences made up an early release that covered 640 HLA-typed donors. The genetic ancestry cluster associated with self-reported Caucasian donors included 81% of the 398 genotyped donors. The study was designed to test whether signatures of past pathogen exposure could be identified by cataloging public T cell receptors. The T cell repertoires of under 700 subjects were profiled by immunosequencing and related to cytomegalovirus serostatus. In addition to the first cohort of approximately 670 subjects, a separate validation cohort of some 120 different subjects was used. High-throughput TCR immunosequencing, statistical association of individual TCRs with disease status, and machine learning were combined to predict cytomegalovirus infection status. A later analysis re-analyzed previously published TCR beta repertoires from 600 to 850 donors and added high-resolution HLA genotyping to study TCR occurrence patterns. Rather than using new phenotypic data, the later analysis identified candidate immune exposures from TCR beta sequences and from how often those sequences occurred across donors. An earlier analysis of approximately 500 of the donors applied high-throughput TCR beta sequencing to assess whether each TCR beta V gene segment acted as functional or pseudogenic. Donor age, sex, ethnicity and CMV serostatus were compiled alongside the repertoire data. In a later genetic analysis, genome-wide SNP genotypes for about three fifths of the 666 donors were used, and that subset was treated as a discovery cohort. All discovery cohort repertoires had been generated using a single sequencing platform. Both class I and class II loci were covered by HLA typing, at four-digit resolution. Typing coverage varied by locus: about 620-640 donors for A, B, C, DRB1 and DQB1; more than 500 for DQA1; more than 600 for DPA1; under 490 for DPB1. Four or five DR-DQ haplotypes were handled as single units for association and clustering because linkage in the cohort was strong. Among about 390 genotyped donors of the cohort, an average of approximately 250,000 unique TCR beta nucleotide sequences were sequenced per donor, about a sixth of them non-productive.

The cohort comprised some 730 healthy bone marrow donors. At the time of sampling, all cohort members were nominally healthy, though unrecorded immune exposures were likely present. The donor was CMV seropositive and belonged to the group of over 250 seropositive cohort members. Each donor provided a peripheral blood sample, and peripheral blood mononuclear cells were used for TCR beta sequencing. The Qiagen DNeasy Blood Extraction Kit was used to extract genomic DNA from the blood cell samples. Results and caveats for the whole study, not just this receptor: In the study, some 160 TCR beta chains were listed as associated with cytomegalovirus. In a later analysis, 16,951 TCR beta sequences were associated with specific HLA alleles at a false discovery rate of 0.05. In a later analysis, HLA-associated TCR beta chains were found to be more clonally expanded and to have lower generation probabilities than equally common non-associated chains. Most TCR sequences were observed very rarely across donors, whereas some public TCRs were present in many individuals. In an earlier analysis of 450 to 750 of the donors, most TCR beta V segments appeared in productive rearrangements about 90% or about 30% of the time, broadly matching IMGT annotations. A further reported finding was that TCR beta sequences accurately predicted the HLA-A and HLA-B alleles for most subjects in the first cohort. It was suggested by the authors that the approach could potentially be generalized to other disease states and immunological phenotypes. The 87-base-pair reads could not distinguish some IMGT-functional V segments, including TRBV6-2 and TRBV6-3, so those segments were excluded. V-gene and J-gene trimming of TCR beta chains was associated with a missense DCLRE1C variant in a later genetic analysis, and the association was replicated in an independent cohort. Because HLA typing was unavailable for some donors at each locus, only the typed subset was used in association tests. When HLA alleles, especially DR and DQ, strongly co-occurred, attributing TCR associations to individual alleles was difficult. Cytomegalovirus status was reported to be diagnosed by the classifier with high specificity and sensitivity in both the original and validation cohorts. A cluster of highly shared sequence variants was judged likely to represent a technical artifact of the sequencing pipeline. A later analysis reported that several top co-occurrence clusters appeared linked to parvovirus B19, influenza, CMV and Epstein-Barr virus. A later analysis found that most CMV-associated TCR beta chains appeared HLA-restricted, with HLA associations seemingly driven largely by CMV exposure. Because counts were too low, about 18 rarely observed V segments, including chromosome 9 orphons, were left out of the earlier analysis of 587 of the donors. Immune exposure information for the cohort was limited to CMV serostatus. In vitro tests confirmed that a few of the cytomegalovirus-associated TCR beta chains recognize cytomegalovirus antigens. A later analysis found that TCR association rates varied across HLA loci, with DRB1 alleles showing the most associated TCRs and HLA-C alleles the fewest. Linkage disequilibrium might explain the correlated functional status among segregating V segments, but an unknown experimental factor could not be excluded. Only TCR beta chains were sequenced in this cohort, and the absence of alpha or paired-chain data limited detectable features. According to a later genetic analysis, donors in an Asian-associated ancestry cluster had fewer N-insertions in productive TCRs than the roughly 670-donor mean. Presence/absence analyses assumed roughly uniform sequencing depth across donors, an assumption that may not hold.

Via the germline V gene (reference sequence), CDR1 is LNHDA and CDR2 SQIVND. V lost 5 bases and J lost 2 bases, and the count of bases not matched to a germline gene is 7. Counted from cysteine to phenylalanine, this CDR3 has 15 amino acids. The entry retains the CDR3 DNA only, 45 bases that are in frame from base 1. Receptors were amplified or captured by the immunoSEQ multiplex PCR assay. A mixture of 60 forward primers for TCR Vbeta segments and 13 reverse primers for TCR Jbeta segments was used in the multiplex PCR. The CDR3 region of rearranged TCR beta genes was amplified from genomic DNA with a multiplex PCR assay. Amplified TCR beta libraries were sequenced as 87-base-pair reads on the Illumina HiSeq System. For the original study's pipeline: In a later analysis, tens of millions of unique TCR beta chains were counted across the 500 to 850 repertoires, and approximately 9.9 million of these chains were shared by at least two donors. To remove PCR and sequencing errors, raw reads were error-corrected and collapsed into unique sequences using a nearest-neighbor algorithm that merged closely related sequences. Alignment of CDR3 sequences to IMGT reference sequences was used to assign V, D and J gene segments. Each retained sequence needed at least a six-nucleotide match to both a V gene segment and a J gene segment. Rearrangements were classified as productive when the CDR3 lacked stop codons and remained in frame with V and J, and all other rearrangements were classified as non-productive. CDR3 was defined according to IMGT convention as the region running from the second conserved V-encoded cysteine to the conserved J-encoded phenylalanine. The earlier analysis of about 530 of the donors excluded any sequence lacking an unambiguous match to a single V gene segment. In an earlier analysis of more than 500 of the donors, a V segment was called functional when productive rearrangements were above 56.7%, and segregating when the standard deviation between donors exceeded 5%. A statistical classification framework was built to diagnose cytomegalovirus status from the catalog of TCR beta chain sequences. In a later analysis, TCR nucleotide sequences were compared against IMGT/GENE-DB human TR gene sequences so that V and J genes could be assigned. A later analysis assigned CDR3 sequences and most-parsimonious VDJ recombination scenarios with the TCRdist pipeline. In a later analysis, every TCR beta chain was defined by the combination of its CDR3 amino acid sequence and its V-gene family, and reads without a unique V-gene family were dropped. To address suspected cross-contamination and a sequencing artifact, a later analysis removed around 590 highly shared, low-generation-probability nucleotide sequences. For each public chain, a later analysis derived a clonal expansion index from normalized ranks of inferred template counts within each repertoire. Generation probabilities in a later analysis came from a VDJ recombination model fitted to out-of-frame rearrangements, and those results were checked against IGoR. A later analysis scored TCR-TCR, TCR-HLA and TCR-CMV co-occurrence with hypergeometric tests, applying a repertoire-size bias correction to TCR pairs. In a later analysis, false discovery rates were estimated by permuting HLA or CMV assignments 20 times. In a later analysis, co-occurring TCRs were grouped using DBSCAN, and TCRdist sequence similarity was added for clustering within HLA-allele-positive subsets. Repertoires with fewer than 30,000 or more than 120,000 public chains were left out of co-occurrence clustering, as were about 5 repertoires with anomalous nucleotide sharing. In its TCRdb copy, this immuneACCESS table keeps in-frame sequences only and misses some clones. Where compared with another copy, unresolved V genes explain less than half of these, and the others have no known cause. From that table come the V and J calls and clone size; the DNA was used to work out D and trimming. The sample table records 40,000 or so clones; around 77% of these occur just once. Of the sample, roughly 7.9% falls within the top ten clones.

The specimen sequenced was PBMCs. The sequence links TRBV19 to TRBJ2-3, with 7 bases in between that match TRBD1. This TCR came from a woman between 25 and 40 years old in good health and CMV-seropositive. In nucleotides, the sequence is TGTGCCAGTAGTTCCTACAGGGGCCCCACAGATACGCAGTATTTT. It codes for CASSSYRGPTDTQYF.